This T cell receptor (beta chain) was profiled in a study of CD8+CD57+ T cells in acquired aplastic anemia. Study context: Mean DNA quantity obtained from sorted CD4+ and CD8+ cells was 3.2 ug.

Notes on the study in general: Researchers report that twenty-nine CD8+ CDR3 sequences appeared in both patients and controls.

CD8+CD57+ cell expansion had been shown by flow cytometry in patients chosen for sequencing. Diagnosis of severe acquired aplastic anemia applied to all patients. When blood sampling took place, the patients had received no therapy. Template material for TCR beta VDJ and CDR3 profiling consisted of genomic DNA. TCRdb reprocessed the reads with MiXCR, giving one entry per CDR3 protein. This sample carries about 150,000 distinct CDR3 sequences, over 50% of them seen once, and the ten largest clones take 10% to 15%. Concerning this clonotype: Its target is unknown. Compared with germline, one end of the junction differs, possibly owing to a read error.

This CDR3 spans 14 amino acids. Germline-derived CDR1 and CDR2 are LNHDA and SQIVND (reference sequence). The chain couples TRBV19 to TRBJ1-6; a possible D gene is TRBD1 (6 bases). The specimen sequenced was sorted CD4+, CD8+, or CD8+CD57+ T cells (not recorded which) from PBMCs. This receptor was taken from a human donor with aplastic anemia. In DNA, the CDR3 is TGTGCCAGCAGCCCCGGACAGCCGAATTCACCCCTCCGCTTT. Translated, it gives CASSPGQPNSPLRF.